Listed here are 2 T cell receptor beta chains from one sample, sequenced in a study of blood T cell repertoires in COVID-19 (dated by TCRdb to 2018 to 2021). The library was obtained by the immunoSEQ multiplex PCR assay. As stored in TCRdb, this immuneACCESS dataset retains in-frame rearrangements with V and J assigned. A fraction of the clones does not appear; measured against another copy, unresolved V genes explain less than half of the discrepancy, and the remainder lacks a known reason. Recorded for this sample are 49,000 or so clones; 75% to 90% of them occurred a single time. The top ten clonotypes cover around 30% of the sample. Sample: peripheral blood. These TCRs come from a woman aged 80 or over with COVID-19, enrolled during active disease.

This chain links TRBV6-5 with TRBJ2-5, with D perhaps TRBD2 (6 bases). The CDR3 extends over 13 amino acids. Trimming took off 0 bases at V and 13 bases at J, with 15 bases between the two ends. Germline V lookup: CDR1 MNHEY, CDR2 SVGAGI. The CDR3 loop reads CASSYSQTSRLYF. In DNA, the CDR3 is TGTGCCAGCAGTTACTCCCAGACTAGTCGTCTGTACTTC.

This clone has just one count. V usage is TRBV3-1 (or the pseudogene TRBV3-2) and J usage is TRBJ2-1; D is unclear. CDR1 is LGHDT and CDR2 is YNNKEL in the germline V gene (reference sequence). Trimming shortened V by 4 bases and J by 6 bases, and 16 bases separated the two germline ends. The CDR3 spans 15 residues. The CDR3 sequence: CASSPELPPGNEQFF. In nucleotides, the CDR3 is TGTGCCAGCAGCCCCGAACTGCCTCCGGGCAATGAGCAGTTCTTC.